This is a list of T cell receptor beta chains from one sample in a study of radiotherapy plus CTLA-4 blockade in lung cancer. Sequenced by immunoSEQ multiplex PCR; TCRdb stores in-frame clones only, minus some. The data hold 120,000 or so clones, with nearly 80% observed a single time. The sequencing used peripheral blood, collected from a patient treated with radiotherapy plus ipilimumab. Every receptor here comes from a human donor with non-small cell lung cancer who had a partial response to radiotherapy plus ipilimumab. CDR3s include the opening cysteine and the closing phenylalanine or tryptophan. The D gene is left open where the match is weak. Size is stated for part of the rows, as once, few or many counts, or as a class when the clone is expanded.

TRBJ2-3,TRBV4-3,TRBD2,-,CASSQDGTSGSGDTQYF,TGCGCCAGCAGCCAAGATGGGACTAGCGGTTCGGGGGATACGCAGTATTTT
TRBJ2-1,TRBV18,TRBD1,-,CASSPKRQGDSGEQFF,TGTGCCAGCTCACCAAAGAGGCAGGGGGATAGTGGGGAGCAGTTCTTC
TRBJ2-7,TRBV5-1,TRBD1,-,CASSLGDRTYEQYF,TGCGCCAGCAGCTTGGGGGACAGGACATACGAGCAGTACTTC
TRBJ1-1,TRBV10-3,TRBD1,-,CATTRDRGNMNTEAFF,TGTGCCACCACTAGGGACAGGGGGAATATGAACACTGAAGCTTTCTTT
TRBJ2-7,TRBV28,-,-,CATRTAILNYEQYF,TGTGCCACTAGGACAGCCATTCTTAACTACGAGCAGTACTTC
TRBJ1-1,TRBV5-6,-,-,CASSPPQGMNTEAFF,TGTGCCAGCAGCCCTCCCCAGGGGATGAACACTGAAGCTTTCTTT
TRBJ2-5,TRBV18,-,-,CASSRSPEETQYF,TGTGCCAGCTCTCGTTCCCCCGAAGAGACCCAGTACTTC
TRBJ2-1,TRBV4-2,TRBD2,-,CASSQTSGTYNEQFF,TGTGCCAGCAGCCAGACTAGCGGGACCTACAATGAGCAGTTCTTC
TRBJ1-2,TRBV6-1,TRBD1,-,CASSEAIQGAQGYTF,TGTGCCAGCAGTGAAGCGATACAGGGGGCTCAAGGCTACACCTTC
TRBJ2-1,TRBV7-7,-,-,CASSLSLTGSARFF,TGTGCTAGCAGCCTCTCCCTGACCGGGTCAGCTCGGTTCTTC
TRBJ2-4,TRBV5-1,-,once,CASSFGRQAKNIQYF,TGCGCCAGCAGCTTTGGCAGACAAGCCAAAAACATTCAGTACTTC
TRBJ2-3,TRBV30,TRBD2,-,CAWSYRLAGEPDTQYF,TGTGCCTGGAGTTATAGACTAGCGGGAGAACCAGATACGCAGTATTTT
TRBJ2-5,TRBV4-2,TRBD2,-,CASSQDSGGRYWETQYF,TGTGCCAGCAGCCAAGATAGTGGCGGGAGGTACTGGGAGACCCAGTACTTC
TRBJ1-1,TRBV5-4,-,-,CASSLAVGGRGNTEAFF,TGTGCCAGCAGCTTGGCCGTAGGTGGGCGGGGGAACACTGAAGCTTTCTTT
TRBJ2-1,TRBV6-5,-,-,CASSLTTLREQFF,TGTGCCAGCAGTTTAACTACCTTGAGGGAGCAGTTCTTC
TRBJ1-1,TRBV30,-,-,CASRDTEALNTEAFF,TGTGCCTCCCGGGACACGGAAGCTTTGAACACTGAAGCTTTCTTT
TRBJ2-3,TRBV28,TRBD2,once,CASAGGGDTQYF,TGTGCCAGCGCGGGAGGGGGAGATACGCAGTATTTT
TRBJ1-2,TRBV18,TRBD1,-,CASSLLDRNYGYTF,TGTGCCAGCTCACTATTGGACAGGAACTATGGCTACACCTTC
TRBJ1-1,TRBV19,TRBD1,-,CASSRNGQGTDTEAFF,TGTGCCAGTAGTAGAAATGGACAGGGTACGGACACTGAAGCTTTCTTT
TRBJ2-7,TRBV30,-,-,CAWSPRRGRESSYEQYF,TGTGCCTGGAGTCCGCGCAGGGGGCGGGAGTCGTCCTACGAGCAGTACTTC
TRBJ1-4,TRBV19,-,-,CASSRLTNEKLFF,TGTGCCAGTAGTCGACTAACTAATGAAAAACTGTTTTTT
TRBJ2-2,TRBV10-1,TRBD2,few,CASSERGAGELFF,TGCGCCAGCAGTGAGCGGGGGGCCGGGGAGCTGTTTTTT
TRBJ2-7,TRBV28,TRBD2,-,CASSPLAGAYEQYF,TGTGCCAGCAGCCCCTTAGCGGGGGCGTACGAGCAGTACTTC
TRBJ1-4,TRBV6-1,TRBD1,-,CASRPGQGGVEKLFF,TGTGCCAGCAGGCCCGGACAGGGGGGAGTGGAAAAACTGTTTTTT
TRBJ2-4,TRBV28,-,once,CASSFYSPEWAKNIQYF,TGTGCCAGCAGTTTCTACTCCCCCGAGTGGGCCAAAAACATTCAGTACTTC
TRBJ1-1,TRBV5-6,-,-,CASSFLGRRETEAFF,TGTGCCAGCAGCTTCCTGGGACGGAGGGAAACTGAAGCTTTCTTT
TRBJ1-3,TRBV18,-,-,CASSPPGASSSGNTIYF,TGTGCCAGCTCACCTCCAGGGGCGTCCAGCTCTGGAAACACCATATATTTT
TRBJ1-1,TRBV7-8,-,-,CASSLEWGLGEAFF,TGTGCCAGCAGCTTAGAATGGGGGCTGGGTGAAGCTTTCTTT
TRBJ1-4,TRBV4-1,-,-,CASSQDSQMGKLFF,TGCGCCAGCAGCCAAGATAGCCAGATGGGAAAACTGTTTTTT